This entry lists 2 T cell receptor beta chains sequenced from one sample in a study of CD8+CD57+ T cells in acquired aplastic anemia. Profiling that covered TCR beta VDJ and CDR3 relied on genomic DNA as its template. TCRdb itself ran the reads through MiXCR, one entry per CDR3 protein. This table has about 160,000 distinct CDR3 sequences, 45% to 55% appearing once. Patients chosen for sequencing had shown CD8+CD57+ cell expansion by flow cytometry. The sample consisted of sorted CD4+, CD8+, or CD8+CD57+ T cells (not recorded which) from PBMCs. Every receptor here comes from a human donor with aplastic anemia.

The chain has TRBV2 and TRBJ2-3; D tentatively fits TRBD1 or TRBD2 (5 bases each). Germline values: CDR1 SNHLY, CDR2 FYNNEI. V lost 5 bases and J 2 bases, leaving 11 bases between the germline ends. There are 14 residues in the CDR3. The CDR3, as DNA: TGTGCCAGCAGTTGGACGGGGACCACAGATACGCAGTATTTT. Protein: CASSWTGTTDTQYF.

Concerning this clonotype itself: At one end, the junction sequence differs from germline, possibly due to a read error. CDR3 sequence: CTWSLSGANVLTF. For the CDR3, the DNA is TGTACCTGGAGTTTGTCTGGGGCCAACGTCCTGACTTTC. The gene calls are TRBV30 and TRBJ2-6; D gene uncertain. This CDR3 contains 13 residues. Germline assignment: CDR1 GTSNPN and CDR2 SVGIG (reference sequence).